The entry that follows covers one TCR beta chain sequence. Its antigen is unknown. This entry is derived from a study of cytomegalovirus exposure and HLA in healthy donors. General study results and limits: Across all donors, roughly uniform sequencing depth was an assumption of the presence/absence analyses. Later on, analysis showed that most CMV-associated TCR beta chains appeared to be HLA-restricted.

The germline V gene encodes CDR1 SGHTA and CDR2 FQGNSA. The V segment lost 2 bases and the J segment 7 bases; nucleotides outside the gene matches: 10. CDR3 length equals 16 residues. The PCR employed 60 Vbeta primers together with 13 Jbeta primers. The repertoire was sequenced with immunoSEQ multiplex PCR; TCRdb's copy has only in-frame clones and lacks some. The sample comprises some 140,000 clones, roughly 80% of which are singletons, and about 3.1% rests with the top ten. The source of this sequence is a female donor in good health and CMV-seronegative. The chain recombines TRBV7-2 with TRBJ2-3; TRBD2 agrees at 9 bases. Sequenced material: PBMCs. CDR3 loop: CASSLSVAGAGHTQYF. In DNA form, the CDR3 reads TGTGCCAGCAGCTTATCCGTAGCGGGAGCGGGGCATACGCAGTATTTT.